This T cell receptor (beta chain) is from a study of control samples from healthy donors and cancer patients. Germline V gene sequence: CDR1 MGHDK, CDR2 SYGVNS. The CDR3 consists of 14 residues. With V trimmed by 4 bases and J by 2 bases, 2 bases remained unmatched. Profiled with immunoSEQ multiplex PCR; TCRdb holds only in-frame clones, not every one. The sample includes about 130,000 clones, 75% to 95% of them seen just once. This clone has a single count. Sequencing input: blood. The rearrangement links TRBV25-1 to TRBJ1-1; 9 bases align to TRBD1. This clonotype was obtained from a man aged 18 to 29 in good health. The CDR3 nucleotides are TGTGCCAGCAGTGGACAGGGGGATAACACTGAAGCTTTCTTT. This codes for CASSGQGDNTEAFF.